Each of the 14 T cell receptor beta chains below was sequenced from the same sample in a study of shared clonotypes between healthy human individuals. Profiling relied on immunoSEQ multiplex PCR, and the TCRdb table lists in-frame clones only, not all of them. Of fewer than 3 million clones listed, less than 95% are singletons. The source material was naive CD4+ T cells from PBMCs. The sample's subset: CD45RA+ positively selected. These receptors all come from a man between 18 and 29 years old in good health. Some clones in this sample may be carry-over from other donors' samples.

Concerning this clone: This sample also contains other DNA sequences that code for the same CDR3. V usage is TRBV28 and J usage is TRBJ2-1; D is unresolved. The CDR3 spans 12 residues. Germline-derived CDR1 and CDR2 are MDHEN and SYDVKM. With 2 bases removed from V and 6 bases from J, the gap between germline ends came to 5 bases. Here the CDR3 reads CASSLRPNEQFF. Written as DNA, the CDR3 is TGTGCCAGCAGTTTACGTCCCAATGAGCAGTTCTTC.

Regarding this clone: Other DNA sequences in the same sample also yield this CDR3. This chain links TRBV27 with TRBJ2-6, with D unclear. V was shortened by 6 bases and J by 0 bases, with 6 bases between the two germline ends. CDR3 length equals 14 residues. Germline CDR1 MNHEY, CDR2 SMNVEV (reference sequence). CDR3 sequence: CASSLDSGANVLTF. The CDR3 coding sequence is TGTGCCAGCAGCTTAGACTCTGGGGCCAACGTCCTGACTTTC.

Only one count was recorded for this clone. The rearrangement uses TRBV28 and TRBJ2-3, with TRBD2 matching over 10 bases. Germline assignment: CDR1 MDHEN and CDR2 SYDVKM. This CDR3 is built from 14 residues. V lost 8 bases, J lost 3 bases, and 5 bases stayed unmatched. The CDR3: CASAAGGPTDTQYF. The DNA of the CDR3 is TGTGCCAGCGCAGCGGGAGGGCCTACAGATACGCAGTATTTT. The full variable domain, its missing parts supplied by reference TRBV28 and TRBJ2-3, is DVKVTQSSRYLVKRTGEKVFLECVQDMDHENMFWYRQDPGLGLRLIYFSYDVKMKEKGDIPEGYSVSREKKERFSLILESASTNQTSMYLCASAAGGPTDTQYFGPGTRLTVL.

This CDR3 reads CAWRFSAPGTGELFF. DNA of the CDR3: TGTGCCTGGAGGTTCAGCGCTCCGGGCACCGGGGAGCTGTTTTTT. The chain uses TRBV30 and TRBJ2-2; unclear D gene. Germline CDR1 GTSNPN, CDR2 SVGIG (reference sequence). The CDR3 runs 15 residues. V was pared by 3 bases and J by 4 bases, with 15 bases between. The whole variable domain, remainder taken from reference TRBV30 and TRBJ2-2, is SQTIHQWPATLVQPVGSPLSLECTVEGTSNPNLYWYRQAAGRGLQLLFYSVGIGQISSEVPQNLSASRPQDRQFILSSKKLLLSDSGFYLCAWRFSAPGTGELFFGEGSRLTVL.

The rearrangement links TRBV5-4 to TRBJ2-1, with D perhaps TRBD2 (6 bases). CDR1 is SGHNT and CDR2 is YYREEE in the germline V gene (reference sequence). There are 15 residues in the CDR3. V gave up 4 bases and J gave up 4 bases, with 15 bases separating them. The CDR3 DNA is TGTGCCAGCAGCCCTATGGGGGGTCCTTACAATGAGCAGTTCTTC. Amino acid sequence: CASSPMGGPYNEQFF. Full variable domain (remainder filled in from reference TRBV5-4 and TRBJ2-1): ETGVTQSPTHLIKTRGQQVTLRCSSQSGHNTVSWYQQALGQGPQFIFQYYREEENGRGNFPPRFSGLQFPNYSSELNVNALELDDSALYLCASSPMGGPYNEQFFGPGTRLTVL.

CDR3 sequence: CASKGLAGGELFF. The DNA of the CDR3 is TGTGCCAGCAAAGGACTAGCGGGGGGGGAGCTGTTTTTT. V gene TRBV2 combines with J gene TRBJ2-2, with 12 bases that match TRBD2. Losses at the gene ends were 7 bases for V and 8 bases for J; bases not matched to a gene: 2. Germline loops: CDR1 SNHLY, CDR2 FYNNEI. This CDR3 is built from 13 residues.

The rearrangement links TRBV5-4 to TRBJ2-5; 8 nucleotides agree with TRBD2. J gave up 5 bases and V 3 bases, and 12 bases lay outside the gene matches. Germline V gene data show CDR1 as SGHNT and CDR2 as YYREEE (reference sequence). This CDR3 has 16 residues. The CDR3 DNA reads TGTGCCAGCAGCTCGGGGGGGGCAGGGGTGTCCGAGACCCAGTACTTC. It specifies CASSSGGAGVSETQYF.

V usage is TRBV20-1 and J usage is TRBJ1-1; D is ambiguous. Trimming pared 7 bases from V and 1 base from J, leaving 7 bases between. There are 11 residues in the CDR3. The germline V gene encodes CDR1 DFQATT and CDR2 SNEGSKA (reference sequence). The chain's CDR3 is CSGDTNTEAFF. As DNA, the CDR3 is TGCAGTGGCGACACGAACACTGAAGCTTTCTTT.

This clone was picked up one time. The genes are TRBV5-8 and TRBJ2-7, with D uncertain. The germline V gene encodes CDR1 SGHTS and CDR2 YDEGEE. The V and J ends lost 4 bases and 4 bases respectively, with 21 bases between them. The CDR3 consists of 16 residues. The CDR3 nucleotides read TGTGCCAGCAGCCCACCTCTTGGGTCCCTAAGGTACGAGCAGTACTTC. Its protein is CASSPPLGSLRYEQYF.

For this clone: At one boundary the junction diverges from the germline segment, which might be a read error. This chain links TRBV19 with TRBJ2-1; TRBD2 aligns across 10 bases. This CDR3 comprises 12 residues. The germline V gene has CDR1 LNHDA and CDR2 SQIVND (reference sequence). The CDR3 reads CASAWTSGDVVF. DNA for the CDR3: TGTGCCAGTGCCTGGACTAGCGGAGATGTGGTCTTC.

This chain uses TRBV6-6 with TRBJ1-2, with a weak D call TRBD1 (5 bases). There are 16 residues in the CDR3. Germline CDR1 reads MNHNY; CDR2 reads SVGAGI (reference sequence). Trimming cost V 2 bases and J 5 bases, with 18 bases left between them. CDR3 nucleotides: TGTGCCAGCAGTTACCCAGGACGGGACCTTGGGTATGGCTACACCTTC. This translates into CASSYPGRDLGYGYTF.

This chain links TRBV19 with TRBJ1-1, with D unresolved. The CDR3 is 13 residues long. V was clipped by 4 bases and J by 1 base, with 7 bases between them. Looked up from germline, CDR1 is LNHDA and CDR2 is SQIVND (reference sequence). CDR3 nucleotide sequence: TGTGCCAGTAGTAGGGGAAAGAACACTGAAGCTTTCTTT. Amino acids: CASSRGKNTEAFF.

About this clone itself: Additional DNA sequences in this sample encode the identical CDR3. The genes are TRBV5-1 and TRBJ2-7, with 10 nucleotides matching TRBD1. V was pared by 4 bases and J by 2 bases, with 3 bases of the junction left unmatched. CDR3 length equals 14 residues. Germline V gene sequence: CDR1 SGHRS, CDR2 YFSETQ. DNA for the CDR3: TGCGCCAGCAGCCACGGACAGGGGGCCTACGAGCAGTACTTC. It encodes CASSHGQGAYEQYF.

The chain combines TRBV5-6 with TRBJ2-3, with TRBD2 matching 9 bases. V was clipped by 0 bases and J by 5 bases; unmatched bases: 13. The CDR3 sequence is 18 residues long. In germline, CDR1 is SGHDT, CDR2 YYEEEE. The CDR3 region is CASSLVGGRASIIDTQYF. The CDR3, as DNA: TGTGCCAGCAGCTTGGTGGGCGGGAGGGCCTCAATTATAGATACGCAGTATTTT.